These 28 T cell receptor beta chains were all obtained from the same sample, sequenced in a study of blood T cell repertoires in COVID-19. The table came from immunoSEQ multiplex PCR; TCRdb's copy has only in-frame clones and leaves some out. The sample shows tens of thousands of clones, around 80% of them seen only once. Material: peripheral blood. The source is a man aged 50 to 59 with acute or convalescent COVID-19.

This chain links TRBV6-6 with TRBJ1-5, with D perhaps TRBD1 (5 bases). Per germline, CDR1 MNHNY and CDR2 SVGAGI (reference sequence). This CDR3 has 15 residues. Trimming stripped 7 bases from V and 0 bases from J, with 13 bases between. The CDR3 region is CASTRDRTSNQPQHF. DNA of the CDR3: TGTGCCAGCACCAGAGACAGAACTAGCAATCAGCCCCAGCATTTT.

V is TRBV4-3 and J is TRBJ2-5, with D tentatively TRBD1 (7 bases). Trimming shortened V by 1 base and J by 5 bases, and 14 bases separated the two germline ends. The CDR3 spans 15 residues. The V gene's germline CDR1 is LGHNA and CDR2 YSLEER. CDR3 in DNA: TGCGCCAGCAGCCAAGTGGAGACAGGGAGGGAGACCCAGTACTTC. It codes for CASSQVETGRETQYF.

The count of this clone is one. The rearrangement joins TRBV6-1 to TRBJ2-7; tentatively, D is TRBD2 (5 bases). Germline-derived CDR1 and CDR2 are MNHNS and SASEGT. The CDR3 length is 16 residues. Trimming shortened V by 0 bases and J by 0 bases, and 12 bases separated the two germline ends. CDR3 protein: CASSEAGAGYSYEQYF. CDR3 nucleotides: TGTGCCAGCAGTGAAGCGGGAGCAGGCTACTCCTACGAGCAGTACTTC.

The chain carries TRBV7-3 and TRBJ1-2; 12 bases fit TRBD1. Trimming at V came to 3 bases and at J to 13 bases, leaving 3 bases not matched to a gene. CDR3 size: 12 residues. Per the germline V gene, CDR1 is SGHTA and CDR2 is FQGTGA. CDR3: CASSLGQGAFTF. CDR3 nucleotides: TGTGCCAGCAGCTTGGGACAGGGGGCATTCACCTTC.

The chain is built from TRBV4-1 and TRBJ1-3, with TRBD1 identical over 7 bases. The germline V gene has CDR1 MGHRA and CDR2 YSYEKL. J was trimmed by 3 bases and V by 4 bases; bases with no gene match: 6. The CDR3 has 15 amino acids. The CDR3 nucleotides are TGCGCCAGCAGCCCTGGACAGGTCCTTGGAAACACCATATATTTT. Translated: CASSPGQVLGNTIYF.

This chain joins TRBV7-3 and TRBJ2-7; TRBD1 agrees at 7 bases. CDR1 is SGHTA, CDR2 FQGTGA, per germline. The CDR3 loop spans 15 amino acids. V dropped 6 bases and J dropped 7; count of bases not matched to a gene: 15. Here the CDR3 reads CASRDPGTAIGEQYF. The CDR3 DNA reads as TGTGCCAGCAGGGATCCCGGGACAGCGATCGGGGAGCAGTACTTC.

The rearrangement links TRBV2 to TRBJ1-4, with 7 bases that match TRBD1. Germline V gives CDR1 SNHLY, CDR2 FYNNEI. The CDR3 runs 14 residues. Losses at the gene ends were 3 bases for V and 8 bases for J; bases not matched to a gene: 6. The CDR3 loop is CASSESTGSEKLFF. The CDR3 region has the DNA TGTGCCAGCAGTGAGTCGACAGGGTCGGAAAAACTGTTTTTT.

V gene TRBV6-2 or TRBV6-3 combines with J gene TRBJ1-2; 8 bases align to TRBD1. This CDR3 is 16 amino acids long. The germline gives CDR1 MNHEY, CDR2 SVGEGT. The V gene end was trimmed by 5 bases and the J gene end by 4 bases; junction bases not matched to a gene: 12. CDR3 sequence: CASSITEDRVSYGYTF. The CDR3 DNA reads as TGTGCCAGCAGTATTACCGAGGACAGGGTGTCCTATGGCTACACCTTC.

The chain couples TRBV3-1 (or the pseudogene TRBV3-2) to TRBJ2-3, with 8 positions matching TRBD2. The CDR3 is made up of 15 amino acids. Germline-derived CDR1 and CDR2 are LGHDT and YNNKEL (reference sequence). The J segment lost 7 bases and the V segment lost 7 bases, leaving 13 bases of the junction unmatched. For the CDR3, the DNA is TGTGCCAGCACCGAGAGAGCCGGGGGGGAGAATACGCAGTATTTT. Translating it yields CASTERAGGENTQYF.

The chain recombines TRBV11-2 with TRBJ2-3; 9 bases agree with TRBD1. From germline, CDR1 is SGHAT and CDR2 FQNNGV. The CDR3 runs 15 residues. V shed 5 bases, J shed 4 bases, and the junction held 7 bases outside the gene matches. The CDR3 loop is CASSPGQGFADTQYF. DNA of the CDR3: TGTGCCAGCAGCCCGGGACAGGGTTTCGCAGATACGCAGTATTTT.

The rearrangement joins TRBV18 to TRBJ2-7, with 9 bases that match TRBD1. CDR3 length: 15 residues. The V gene end was trimmed by 6 bases and the J gene end by 5 bases; junction bases not matched to a gene: 11. Germline V CDR1 and CDR2: KGHSH, LQKENI. The CDR3 spells CASSSNSGQGNEQYF. CDR3 DNA: TGTGCCAGCTCGTCAAATTCGGGACAGGGAAACGAGCAGTACTTC.

The rearrangement uses TRBV27 and TRBJ2-3; 12 bases match TRBD1. The CDR3 is 17 residues long. V shed 3 bases, J shed 5 bases, and the junction held 9 bases outside the gene matches. Germline values: CDR1 MNHEY, CDR2 SMNVEV (reference sequence). CDR3 residues: CASSLDAGTGGRDTQYF. CDR3 in DNA: TGTGCCAGCAGTTTGGATGCTGGGACAGGGGGCAGAGATACGCAGTATTTT.

The chain has TRBV19 and TRBJ1-1; D might be TRBD1 (5 bases). Germline V CDR1 and CDR2: LNHDA, SQIVND (reference sequence). The CDR3 runs to 12 residues. The V end lost 7 bases, the J end lost 11 bases, and 17 bases lay between the germline ends. The CDR3 nucleotides read TGTGCCAGTATCGGGCCAGCCGGGGGGGCTTTCTTT. Its protein product is CASIGPAGGAFF.

The chain uses TRBV5-6 and TRBJ1-1, with TRBD1 identical over 9 bases. CDR3 length equals 16 residues. Trimming removed 3 bases from V and 4 bases from J; junction bases left unmatched: 10. CDR1 SGHDT and CDR2 YYEEEE come from the germline V gene. The CDR3: CASSSGQGGWGTEAFF. In DNA form, the CDR3 reads TGTGCCAGCAGCTCGGGACAGGGAGGGTGGGGCACTGAAGCTTTCTTT. The full variable domain, with the rest looked up from reference TRBV5-6 and TRBJ1-1, is DAGVTQSPTHLIKTRGQQVTLRCSPKSGHDTVSWYQQALGQGPQFIFQYYEEEERQRGNFPDRFSGHQFPNYSSELNVNALLLGDSALYLCASSSGQGGWGTEAFFGQGTRLTVV.

This clone appeared once. CDR3 nucleotides: TGTGCCAGCAGCTCAGAAGACGCGGTAATGACCTATCCCTACGAGCAGTACTTC. It is translated as CASSSEDAVMTYPYEQYF. The chain recombines TRBV7-2 with TRBJ2-7; D ambiguous. This CDR3 contains 18 residues. Looked up from germline, CDR1 is SGHTA and CDR2 is FQGNSA. With 4 bases removed from V and 2 bases from J, the gap between germline ends came to 24 bases.

The chain couples TRBV6-2 or TRBV6-3 to TRBJ2-1, with 8 bases identical to TRBD2. Per germline, CDR1 MNHEY and CDR2 SVGEGT. The junction had 0 bases not matched to a gene; V was cut back by 2 bases and J by 0 bases. The CDR3 is 15 residues long. The CDR3 loop is CASSYAGGSYNEQFF. The DNA for the CDR3 is TGTGCCAGCAGTTACGCGGGGGGCTCCTACAATGAGCAGTTCTTC.

V gene TRBV6-5 combines with J gene TRBJ1-4, with D hard to call. Trimming removed 2 bases at V and 8 bases at J, with 12 bases between. Germline CDR1 MNHEY, CDR2 SVGAGI. The CDR3 totals 14 residues. The CDR3 is CASSYEQWSEKLFF. DNA for the CDR3: TGTGCCAGCAGTTACGAACAGTGGTCGGAAAAACTGTTTTTT.

The V call is TRBV4-1, the J call TRBJ2-5; 10 nucleotides align to TRBD2. Germline V gene lookup returns CDR1 MGHRA and CDR2 YSYEKL. CDR3 length equals 17 residues. Unmatched junction bases numbered 9, after V lost 0 bases and J lost 5 bases. In DNA, the CDR3 is TGCGCCAGCAGCCAAGATAGAAGCGGGAGGGCCCCGGAGACCCAGTACTTC. Translation gives CASSQDRSGRAPETQYF.

V usage is TRBV5-8 and J usage is TRBJ1-2; 9 bases line up with TRBD1. Unmatched junction bases numbered 5, after V lost 5 bases and J lost 0 bases. CDR3 length: 15 residues. Germline-derived CDR1 and CDR2 are SGHTS and YDEGEE. The CDR3 loop is CASSRDRAANYGYTF. CDR3 nucleotides: TGTGCCAGCAGTAGGGACAGGGCAGCTAACTATGGCTACACCTTC.

This chain joins TRBV25-1 and TRBJ2-7; D may be TRBD2 (6 bases). Germline-derived CDR1 and CDR2 are MGHDK and SYGVNS. The germline V and J ends were trimmed by 8 bases and 4 bases, with 18 bases remaining between them. The CDR3 has 14 amino acids. The DNA of the CDR3 is TGTGCCAGCCAACCCCGGGAGAGTAGGTACGAGCAGTACTTC. This encodes CASQPRESRYEQYF.

The chain couples TRBV7-2 to TRBJ1-6; 10 nucleotides agree with TRBD1. CDR1 and CDR2 (germline): SGHTA, FQGNSA. The CDR3 covers 17 residues. Germline trimming cut 5 bases from V and 5 bases from J; bases unmatched to any gene: 9. CDR3 sequence (DNA): TGTGCCAGCAGCCCAAGCCTCGGACAGGGGGATAATTCACCCCTCCACTTT. Translated: CASSPSLGQGDNSPLHF.

The rearrangement joins TRBV3-1 (or the pseudogene TRBV3-2) to TRBJ1-5; 9 bases align to TRBD1. The CDR3 covers 14 residues. Trimming took 0 bases from V and 12 from J; bases not matched to a gene: 6. The germline CDR1 and CDR2 sequences are LGHDT and YNNKEL (reference sequence). The CDR3 loop is CASSQDGGTGSQHF. In DNA, the CDR3 is TGTGCCAGCAGCCAAGATGGAGGGACAGGGAGCCAGCATTTT.

The chain joins TRBV5-1 to TRBJ2-2; D gene uncertain. Germline V gives CDR1 SGHRS, CDR2 YFSETQ. The V gene lost 2 bases and the J gene lost 3 bases, with 14 bases spanning the gap. The CDR3 has 16 residues. Written as DNA, the CDR3 is TGCGCCAGCAGCTTCGGAACCTTGGCGGACACCGGGGAGCTGTTTTTT. Translated, it gives CASSFGTLADTGELFF. The complete variable domain, with remaining parts taken from reference TRBV5-1 and TRBJ2-2, reads KAGVTQTPRYLIKTRGQQVTLSCSPISGHRSVSWYQQTPGQGLQFLFEYFSETQRNKGNFPGRFSGRQFSNSRSEMNVSTLELGDSALYLCASSFGTLADTGELFFGEGSRLTVL.

The J gene is TRBJ2-1, the V gene TRBV6-4, with 9 positions matching TRBD2. CDR1 is MRHNA and CDR2 is SNTAGT in the germline V gene. After removal of 5 bases from V and 7 bases from J, the junction contained 6 bases not matched to a gene. The CDR3 sequence is 14 residues long. This CDR3 reads CASSRGGGGNEQFF. The CDR3 region has the DNA TGTGCCAGCAGTCGTGGCGGGGGGGGGAATGAGCAGTTCTTC.

CDR3 amino acids: CASSPSGTGGMITGELFF. The CDR3 region has the DNA TGTGCCAGCTCACCATCCGGGACAGGGGGTATGATCACCGGGGAGCTGTTTTTT. The chain has TRBV18 and TRBJ2-2, with TRBD1 identical over 11 bases. Trimming at V came to 2 bases and at J to 4 bases, leaving 9 bases not matched to a gene. The CDR3 is made up of 18 amino acids. The germline CDR1 and CDR2 sequences are KGHSH and LQKENI.

V is TRBV19 and J is TRBJ1-2; D is unresolved. The CDR3 loop spans 13 amino acids. Looked up from germline, CDR1 is LNHDA and CDR2 is SQIVND (reference sequence). Between the trimmed V and J ends, which lost 1 base and 1 base, there was a span of 4 bases. The CDR3 DNA reads TGTGCCAGTAGTATAGCCCGTAACTATGGCTACACCTTC. Protein: CASSIARNYGYTF.

This chain joins TRBV19 and TRBJ2-7, with TRBD2 as a possible D gene (7 bases). Germline lookup yields CDR1 LNHDA and CDR2 SQIVND (reference sequence). V was clipped by 11 bases and J by 4 bases, with 15 bases between them. The CDR3 contains 12 residues. CDR3 sequence reads: CAAGASGYEQYF. DNA of the CDR3: TGTGCCGCAGGGGCTAGCGGATACGAGCAGTACTTC.

The CDR3 region is CASSPGTGGSGTEAFF. CDR3 in DNA: TGTGCCAGCTCACCCGGGACAGGGGGATCCGGCACTGAAGCTTTCTTT. This chain uses TRBV18 with TRBJ1-1; 11 bases are shared with TRBD1. The V gene's germline CDR1 is KGHSH and CDR2 LQKENI. V was clipped by 3 bases and J by 4 bases; unmatched bases: 7. This CDR3 spans 16 amino acids. Drawing the rest from reference TRBV18 and TRBJ1-1, the complete variable domain is NAGVMQNPRHLVRRRGQEARLRCSPMKGHSHVYWYRQLPEEGLKFMVYLQKENIIDESGMPKERFSAEFPKEGPSILRIQQVVRGDSAAYFCASSPGTGGSGTEAFFGQGTRLTVV.